This TCR beta chain appears in the sequencing data of a study of cytomegalovirus exposure and HLA in healthy donors. Notes on the study in general: One variant, a missense change in DCLRE1C, was linked in a later analysis to TCR beta V- and J-gene trimming. Immune exposure was documented only through CMV serostatus.

With 60 Vbeta and 13 Jbeta primers, the PCR was carried out. The assay was immunoSEQ multiplex PCR, and TCRdb's table has in-frame clones only and misses some. The sample's table shows about 150,000 clones. This CDR3 comprises 14 residues. The junction had 4 bases not matched to a gene; V was cut back by 7 bases and J by 2 bases. Germline values: CDR1 GTSNPN, CDR2 SVGIG (reference sequence). Note on this clone: Its antigen is unidentified.

The source of this sequence is a woman in her fifties or sixties in good health and CMV-seronegative. This rearrangement joins TRBV30 to TRBJ2-1; 11 bases align to TRBD2. Sequenced material: PBMCs. CDR3 loop: CASGTSGTYNEQFF. The CDR3 DNA reads as TGTGCCTCAGGGACTAGCGGTACCTACAATGAGCAGTTCTTC.